Each of the 17 T cell receptor beta chains below was sequenced from the same sample in a study of T cells in Graves' hyperthyroidism and ophthalmopathy (dated by TCRdb to the late 2010s). The library was generated by multiplex PCR. Sequencing instrument: Illumina HiSeq 2000. The TCR beta CDR3 regions were amplified from the RNA transcripts. The TCR CDR3 was subjected to a first round of RT-PCR using the HTBI primer set and the Qiagen OneStep RT-PCR kit. TCRdb itself trimmed the public reads at Q25 with fastp, ran MiXCR and retained productive beta chains. Merged by CDR3 protein, the rows form single entries marked with the most common genes and DNA. This sample holds 500,000 to 700,000 distinct CDR3 sequences; around 17% were observed only once. Around a sixth of the sample rests with the top ten. The sequenced material came from blood. The receptors derive from a woman between 18 and 30 years old with Graves' hyperthyroidism.

A few counts support this clonotype. The chain joins TRBV5-6 to TRBJ2-4; 7 nucleotides agree with TRBD1. Germline V lookup: CDR1 SGHDT, CDR2 YYEEEE. The ends lost 4 bases at V and 0 bases at J; junction bases unmatched: 10. The length of the CDR3 is 17 residues. The CDR3 region has the DNA TGTGCCAGCAGCGACACACGGACAGGTTTAGCCAAAAACATTCAGTACTTC. The encoded protein is CASSDTRTGLAKNIQYF. The variable domain in full, with the rest retrieved from reference TRBV5-6 and TRBJ2-4, is DAGVTQSPTHLIKTRGQQVTLRCSPKSGHDTVSWYQQALGQGPQFIFQYYEEEERQRGNFPDRFSGHQFPNYSSELNVNALLLGDSALYLCASSDTRTGLAKNIQYFGAGTRLSVL.

This clonotype was observed a handful of times. A junction boundary mismatches the germline segment, possibly from a read error. The chain employs TRBV6-2 or TRBV6-3 and TRBJ1-5, with no clear D. From germline, CDR1 is MNHEY and CDR2 SVGEGT. This CDR3 is 13 amino acids long. The CDR3 DNA sequence: TGTGCCAGCAATTACTATGAGGGTCAGCCCCAGCATTTT. Protein product: CASNYYEGQPQHF.

This clonotype was counted ten times or more. The chain joins TRBV7-2 to TRBJ2-3, with D possibly matching TRBD2 (6 bases). V lost 10 bases and J 9 bases, leaving 8 bases between the germline ends. The CDR3 has 9 residues. Per germline, CDR1 SGHTA and CDR2 FQGNSA. The CDR3 is CATGRTQYF. As DNA, the CDR3 is TGTGCCACGGGGAGGACGCAGTATTTT. The full variable domain, with the rest looked up from reference TRBV7-2 and TRBJ2-3, is GAGVSQSPSNKVTEKGKDVELRCDPISGHTALYWYRQSLGQGLEFLIYFQGNSAPDKSGLPSDRFSAERTGGSVSTLTIQRTQQEDSAVYLCATGRTQYFGPGTRLTVL.

This clonotype has a count of ten or more. The chain couples TRBV7-2 to TRBJ2-7; 15 bases align to TRBD2. Losses at the gene ends were 4 bases for V and 0 bases for J; bases not matched to a gene: 7. From germline, CDR1 is SGHTA and CDR2 FQGNSA. The CDR3 is 18 residues long. The CDR3 DNA sequence: TGTGCCAGCAGCTCCCCGGGACTAGCGGGGGGAAGCTCCTACGAGCAGTACTTC. Residues: CASSSPGLAGGSSYEQYF.

This clonotype was seen many times. V usage is TRBV6-1 and J usage is TRBJ2-3, with a tentative D call TRBD1 (7 bases). The CDR3 has 16 residues. Germline V gene sequence: CDR1 MNHNS, CDR2 SASEGT. With 3 bases removed from V and 1 base from J, the gap between germline ends came to 14 bases. The DNA for the CDR3 is TGTGCCAGCAGTGACCCAGGGGGGCGGGGCACAGATACGCAGTATTTT. Its translation: CASSDPGGRGTDTQYF.

This chain uses TRBV7-9 with TRBJ2-1, with TRBD2 identical over 13 bases. CDR3 length: 15 residues. CDR1 and CDR2 (germline): SEHNR, FQNEAQ (reference sequence). V lost 5 bases, J lost 9 bases, and 7 bases stayed unmatched. The CDR3 sequence: CASSPGTSGIGEQFF. The CDR3 region has the DNA TGTGCCAGCAGCCCAGGGACTAGCGGGATAGGTGAGCAGTTCTTC.

This clonotype showed up just once. This may arise from a read error, as a much more abundant clone is one base away. The V gene is TRBV20-1, the J gene TRBJ2-1; weak D call: TRBD1 (5 bases). The CDR3 covers 14 residues. The V gene's germline CDR1 is DFQATT and CDR2 SNEGSKA (reference sequence). The chain's CDR3 is CSARGPSGNNDQFF. The DNA for the CDR3 is TGCAGTGCTAGAGGGCCATCAGGGAACAATGACCAGTTCTTC.

There are many counts of this clonotype. The V call is TRBV2, the J call TRBJ1-5; D is unresolved. CDR1 and CDR2 from the germline V gene are SNHLY and FYNNEI. This CDR3 region has 13 residues. V was cut by 4 bases and J by 5 bases, with 9 bases left in between. Written as DNA, the CDR3 is TGTGCCAGCAGTGTCAGAAGTTATCAGCCCCAGCATTTT. Translating it yields CASSVRSYQPQHF.

This clonotype has a count of ten or more. The chain employs TRBV2 and TRBJ1-5; D is unresolved. Looked up from germline, CDR1 is SNHLY and CDR2 is FYNNEI. V lost 4 bases and J 3 bases, leaving 10 bases between the germline ends. This CDR3 has 14 amino acids. For the CDR3, the DNA is TGTGCCAGCAGTGGCCCCTCCCCCAATCAGCCCCAGCATTTT. As protein: CASSGPSPNQPQHF.

This clonotype has a handful of counts. The chain carries TRBV5-1 and TRBJ1-2; TRBD1 matches at 7 bases. The CDR3 runs 16 residues. CDR1 and CDR2 (germline): SGHRS, YFSETQ. The V gene end was trimmed by 4 bases and the J gene end by 4 bases; junction bases not matched to a gene: 13. The CDR3: CASSPGVDRAIYGYTF. Written as DNA, the CDR3 is TGCGCCAGCAGCCCGGGTGTAGACAGGGCGATCTATGGCTACACCTTC.

This chain connects TRBV2 to TRBJ1-5, with TRBD1 as a possible D gene (5 bases). CDR3 length: 14 residues. CDR1 and CDR2 from the germline V gene are SNHLY and FYNNEI. Trimming left V 2 bases short and J 7 bases short, with 12 bases between. CDR3 in DNA: TGTGCCAGCAGTGAAATCCAGGGCGGACAGCCCCAGCATTTT. Its translation is CASSEIQGGQPQHF.

This clonotype has a handful of counts. The V call is TRBV6-2 or TRBV6-3, the J call TRBJ2-5; unclear D gene. V was shortened by 11 bases and J by 1 base, with 5 bases between the two germline ends. The CDR3 totals 10 residues. CDR1 is MNHEY, CDR2 SVGEGT, per germline. The CDR3 coding sequence is TGTGCCCGACGCCAAGAGACCCAGTACTTC. This sequence encodes CARRQETQYF.

This clonotype was found a few times. The genes are TRBV29-1 and TRBJ2-3; TRBD2 aligns across 12 bases. Germline-derived CDR1 and CDR2 are SQVTM and ANQGSEA. The CDR3 loop spans 14 amino acids. Germline trimming cut 2 bases from V and 5 bases from J; bases unmatched to any gene: 2. The CDR3 nucleotides read TGCAGCGTTGAAAGACTAGCGGGAGTAGATACGCAGTATTTT. Translation: CSVERLAGVDTQYF.

This clonotype was detected many times. J is TRBJ1-5 and V is TRBV6-1; D is unresolved. The CDR3 loop spans 16 amino acids. Between the trimmed V and J ends, which lost 1 base and 2 bases, there was a span of 12 bases. The germline V gene encodes CDR1 MNHNS and CDR2 SASEGT. CDR3 sequence: CASSEEEGEGNQPQHF. The CDR3 DNA reads TGTGCCAGCAGTGAAGAGGAGGGAGAAGGCAATCAGCCCCAGCATTTT.

This clonotype was recorded a few times. The chain has TRBV7-8 and TRBJ1-1; D unclear. There are 16 residues in the CDR3. CDR1 is SGHVS and CDR2 is FQNEAQ in the germline V gene. Trimming shortened V by 1 base and J by 0 bases, and 12 bases separated the two germline ends. The CDR3 bases are TGTGCCAGCAGCTTAGTCCCTGGGAGGTTGAACACTGAAGCTTTCTTT. This translates into CASSLVPGRLNTEAFF.

The J gene is TRBJ2-2, the V gene TRBV5-6, with D perhaps TRBD2 (5 bases). CDR1 is SGHDT and CDR2 is YYEEEE in the germline V gene. The CDR3 runs to 16 residues. V lost 0 bases and J 4 bases, leaving 13 bases between the germline ends. CDR3 sequence reads: CASSLGLARGTGELFF. CDR3 nucleotide sequence: TGTGCCAGCAGCTTGGGGCTGGCTCGGGGCACCGGGGAGCTGTTTTTT.

This clonotype has a count of ten or more. The rearrangement joins TRBV24-1 to TRBJ2-5; D could derive from TRBD1 or TRBD2 (5 bases each). Germline assignment: CDR1 KGHDR and CDR2 SFDVKD. This CDR3 is built from 16 residues. V was clipped by 4 bases and J by 0 bases, with 14 bases between them. The CDR3 reads CATSDRRTPHQETQYF. The CDR3 region has the DNA TGTGCCACCAGTGACCGGAGGACACCGCACCAAGAGACCCAGTACTTC.